Presented here are 30 T cell receptor beta chains from one specimen sequenced in a study of vaccination and CD4 T cells after COVID-19. TCRdb independently ran MiXCR on the PCR reads; one entry per CDR3 protein. The repertoire has fewer than 15,000 distinct CDR3 sequences, more than 55% of them found once; the top ten carry approximately 1.1%. Sequencing used CD4+ T cells from blood, obtained after SARS-CoV-2 vaccination. The source is a human donor who had recovered from COVID-19.

The chain uses TRBV5-4 and TRBJ1-1; D is perhaps TRBD1 (6 bases). Trimming shortened V by 4 bases and J by 4 bases, and 11 bases separated the two germline ends. The CDR3 consists of 13 residues. Germline CDR1 is SGHNT and CDR2 is YYREEE (reference sequence). CDR3 sequence reads: CASSPQGRTEAFF. The CDR3 nucleotides are TGTGCCAGCAGCCCTCAGGGGCGCACTGAAGCTTTCTTT.

A word on this clonotype: Its ends do not fully match the called genes, so a read error is possible. V is TRBV15 and J is TRBJ2-5; TRBD1 matches 7 bases. Germline-derived CDR1 and CDR2 are LNHNV and YYDKDF (reference sequence). The CDR3 runs 13 residues. CDR3 region: CATSRGGGETLYF. CDR3 in DNA: TGTGCCACCAGCAGAGGAGGGGGCGAGACCCTGTACTTC.

The chain links TRBV4-2 to TRBJ1-5; tentatively, D is TRBD1 (5 bases). CDR1 and CDR2 from the germline V gene are LGHNA and YNFKEQ. There are 14 residues in the CDR3. Between the trimmed V and J ends, which lost 1 base and 5 bases, there was a span of 9 bases. CDR3: CASSQVDTYQPQHF. The CDR3 nucleotides are TGTGCCAGCAGCCAAGTGGACACATATCAGCCCCAGCATTTT.

The rearrangement links TRBV6-1 to TRBJ1-6; weak D call: TRBD1 (6 bases). Germline V gene data show CDR1 as MNHNS and CDR2 as SASEGT. V dropped 0 bases and J dropped 1 base, with 7 bases sitting between them. This CDR3 comprises 16 residues. This CDR3 is CASSEAQGSYNSPLHF. The CDR3 DNA reads as TGTGCCAGCAGTGAAGCACAGGGTTCCTATAATTCACCCCTCCACTTT.

This clonotype has a single count. For the CDR3, the DNA is TGTGCCAGCAGTGAAGCGTGGAGGGTCCCGTCGCGCAATCAGCCCCAGCATTTT. Its protein is CASSEAWRVPSRNQPQHF. The rearrangement joins TRBV6-1 to TRBJ1-5; D gene unclear. The CDR3 is made up of 18 amino acids. The V end lost 0 bases, the J end lost 2 bases, and 17 bases lay between the germline ends. CDR1 MNHNS and CDR2 SASEGT come from the germline V gene.

The chain couples TRBV19 to TRBJ2-5, with D maybe TRBD1 (6 bases). This CDR3 has 13 residues. From germline, CDR1 is LNHDA and CDR2 SQIVND (reference sequence). Trimming took 8 bases from V and 0 from J, leaving 10 bases between them. CDR3 coding DNA: TGTGCCAGTTTGGACAGTAACCAAGAGACCCAGTACTTC. Amino acid sequence: CASLDSNQETQYF.

The DNA of the CDR3 is TGTGCCTGGAGTAGTAGGGACCGACAGCCCCAGCATTTT. Translating gives CAWSSRDRQPQHF. V and J are TRBV30 and TRBJ1-5; tentative D call: TRBD1 (5 bases). Trimming stripped 2 bases from V and 7 bases from J, with 12 bases between. The germline V gene has CDR1 GTSNPN and CDR2 SVGIG (reference sequence). This CDR3 has 13 residues.

The count of this clonotype is one. V usage is TRBV30 and J usage is TRBJ2-1; D gene uncertain. Germline-derived CDR1 and CDR2 are GTSNPN and SVGIG (reference sequence). V was clipped by 0 bases and J by 2 bases, with 11 bases between them. The CDR3 has 15 amino acids. CDR3 amino acids: CAWSVSGRPYNEQFF. CDR3 coding DNA: TGTGCCTGGAGTGTTTCAGGAAGGCCCTACAATGAGCAGTTCTTC.

The chain joins TRBV27 to TRBJ1-2; 9 bases align to TRBD1. CDR1 and CDR2 (germline): MNHEY, SMNVEV (reference sequence). The J segment lost 6 bases and the V segment lost 7 bases, leaving 6 bases of the junction unmatched. The CDR3 covers 13 residues. CDR3 loop: CASTTGGRHGYTF. CDR3 nucleotide sequence: TGTGCCAGCACGACAGGGGGGAGGCATGGCTACACCTTC.

The chain couples TRBV21-1 to TRBJ1-6. TRBV21-1 is an annotated pseudogene. The CDR3 loop spans 15 amino acids. The CDR3 is CASSKLGLCNSPLHF. In nucleotides, the CDR3 is TGTGCCAGCAGCAAGCTGGGATTGTGTAATTCACCCCTCCACTTT.

This CDR3 reads CASSEWAGGQETQYF. The CDR3 coding sequence is TGTGCCAGCAGTGAATGGGCAGGGGGCCAAGAGACCCAGTACTTC. The V call is TRBV2, the J call TRBJ2-5; 7 nucleotides agree with TRBD1. J lost 1 base, V lost 2 bases, and 4 bases had no gene match. This CDR3 has 15 amino acids. The germline CDR1 and CDR2 sequences are SNHLY and FYNNEI.

The CDR3 region is CAISEGQGRAGELFF. The CDR3 nucleotides read TGTGCCATCAGTGAGGGGCAGGGGAGGGCCGGGGAGCTGTTTTTT. V gene TRBV10-3 combines with J gene TRBJ2-2; the D gene is possibly TRBD2 (7 bases). Trimming removed 2 bases at V and 6 bases at J, with 13 bases between. CDR1 and CDR2 from the germline V gene are ENHRY and SYGVKD. The CDR3 has 15 amino acids.

The chain employs TRBV4-3 and TRBJ1-5; no clear D gene. Trimming left V 0 bases short and J 6 bases short, with 6 bases between. Germline CDR1 and CDR2: LGHNA and YSLEER. This CDR3 contains 13 residues. CDR3 sequence reads: CASSQEQSQPQHF. The CDR3, as DNA: TGCGCCAGCAGCCAAGAGCAGAGTCAGCCCCAGCATTTT.

The V and J genes are TRBV11-2 and TRBJ2-3; a weak D match, TRBD1 (6 bases). CDR3 length: 14 amino acids. Looked up from germline, CDR1 is SGHAT and CDR2 is FQNNGV. V lost 1 base and J 5 bases, leaving 10 bases between the germline ends. The CDR3 DNA is TGTGCCAGCAGCTTAGCTGGACAGATAGATACGCAGTATTTT. As protein: CASSLAGQIDTQYF.

In DNA form, the CDR3 reads TGCAGTGCTCCAACGACAGATACGCAGTATTTT. As protein: CSAPTTDTQYF. The chain carries TRBV20-1 and TRBJ2-3; no firm D call. Trimming stripped 5 bases from V and 3 bases from J, with 6 bases between. This CDR3 is built from 11 residues. In germline, CDR1 is DFQATT, CDR2 SNEGSKA (reference sequence).

This chain links TRBV6-1 with TRBJ1-5; no clear D. Trimming took off 5 bases at V and 2 bases at J, with 7 bases between the two ends. CDR3 length: 13 residues. Germline values: CDR1 MNHNS, CDR2 SASEGT. The CDR3 spells CASSPIRNQPQHF. The CDR3 DNA reads as TGTGCCAGCAGTCCCATTCGCAATCAGCCCCAGCATTTT.

J is TRBJ1-5 and V is TRBV27, with TRBD1 identical over 7 bases. Unmatched junction bases numbered 10, after V lost 5 bases and J lost 9 bases. Per the germline V gene, CDR1 is MNHEY and CDR2 is SMNVEV (reference sequence). The CDR3 extends over 14 amino acids. As DNA, the CDR3 is TGTGCCAGCAGTCGGGCAGGGGGAAGAAGGCCCCAGCATTTT. Amino acid sequence: CASSRAGGRRPQHF.

This chain connects TRBV19 to TRBJ2-7; TRBD2 matches 8 bases. V shed 5 bases, J shed 5 bases, and the junction held 5 bases outside the gene matches. The CDR3 runs 13 residues. CDR1 is LNHDA and CDR2 is SQIVND in the germline V gene (reference sequence). As DNA, the CDR3 is TGTGCCAGTAGTCCGGGACTAGTCGACGAGCAGTACTTC. It yields the protein CASSPGLVDEQYF.

The rearrangement links TRBV11-2 to TRBJ2-7; a possible D gene is TRBD1 (5 bases). The V end was cut by 5 bases, the J end by 6 bases, with 20 bases between. CDR3 length equals 15 residues. Germline V gene lookup returns CDR1 SGHAT and CDR2 FQNNGV. The CDR3 spells CASSLNGQGYFEQYF. CDR3 coding DNA: TGTGCCAGCAGCCTAAACGGACAAGGCTACTTCGAGCAGTACTTC.

The V call is TRBV7-2, the J call TRBJ2-7; 8 bases are shared with TRBD1. CDR1 is SGHTA and CDR2 is FQGNSA in the germline V gene. This CDR3 is 14 amino acids long. The V gene end was trimmed by 5 bases and the J gene end by 4 bases; junction bases not matched to a gene: 7. CDR3 in DNA: TGTGCCAGCAGCCCGGACAGGGCGGGGTACGAGCAGTACTTC. This encodes CASSPDRAGYEQYF.

The chain recombines TRBV6-5 with TRBJ1-1; 8 bases are shared with TRBD1. Germline CDR1 MNHEY, CDR2 SVGAGI. With 2 bases clipped from V and 2 bases from J, the junction kept 13 bases outside the gene matches. The CDR3 loop spans 18 amino acids. The CDR3 nucleotides read TGTGCCAGCAGTTACCTTACCCGAGGACAGGGCTATAACACTGAAGCTTTCTTT. Protein: CASSYLTRGQGYNTEAFF.

The chain is built from TRBV29-1 and TRBJ2-5; D unclear. Deletions cut 4 bases from V and 0 bases from J, with 6 bases between. The germline V gene has CDR1 SQVTM and CDR2 ANQGSEA. This CDR3 has 12 residues. CDR3 residues: CSVGGYQETQYF. The CDR3 bases are TGCAGCGTTGGAGGTTACCAAGAGACCCAGTACTTC.

The V gene is TRBV7-8, the J gene TRBJ2-7; a possible D gene is TRBD1 (6 bases). The CDR3 loop spans 14 amino acids. Trimming shortened V by 3 bases and J by 3 bases, and 12 bases separated the two germline ends. The germline CDR1 and CDR2 sequences are SGHVS and FQNEAQ. CDR3 in amino acids: CASSFEDSFYEQYF. The DNA of the CDR3 is TGTGCCAGCAGCTTCGAGGACAGTTTCTACGAGCAGTACTTC.

V is TRBV7-2 and J is TRBJ2-3; 8 bases agree with TRBD2. The length of the CDR3 is 15 residues. The ends lost 2 bases at V and 8 bases at J; junction bases unmatched: 9. Germline V CDR1 and CDR2: SGHTA, FQGNSA. This CDR3 is CASSLTGGPSSTQYF. CDR3 in DNA: TGTGCCAGCAGCTTAACGGGAGGGCCGTCGAGTACGCAGTATTTT.

V and J are TRBV20-1 and TRBJ2-5, with D unresolved. CDR1 is DFQATT and CDR2 is SNEGSKA in the germline V gene (reference sequence). The CDR3 sequence is 13 residues long. With 0 bases removed from V and 2 bases from J, the gap between germline ends came to 7 bases. CDR3 DNA sequence: TGCAGTGCTAGAGATCTGATACAAGAGACCCAGTACTTC. Translated: CSARDLIQETQYF.

This chain connects TRBV20-1 to TRBJ2-3; D possibly matches TRBD1 or TRBD2 (5 bases each). Germline loops: CDR1 DFQATT, CDR2 SNEGSKA (reference sequence). This CDR3 contains 14 residues. Trimming stripped 2 bases from V and 0 bases from J, with 9 bases between. CDR3 nucleotides: TGCAGTGCTAGACGGGACGGAAGCACAGATACGCAGTATTTT. This sequence encodes CSARRDGSTDTQYF.

The chain links TRBV20-1 to TRBJ1-1; D unclear. Between the trimmed V and J ends, which lost 6 bases and 8 bases, there was a span of 10 bases. This CDR3 spans 10 amino acids. Germline V gene data show CDR1 as DFQATT and CDR2 as SNEGSKA (reference sequence). The CDR3, as DNA: TGCAGTGCCGATCTAAACGAAGCTTTCTTT. It translates to CSADLNEAFF.

This chain links TRBV27 with TRBJ2-3; D is unclear. CDR1 is MNHEY and CDR2 is SMNVEV in the germline V gene (reference sequence). V was trimmed by 0 bases and J by 1 base, leaving 2 bases between them. The CDR3 is 13 residues long. CDR3 in DNA: TGTGCCAGCAGTTTATCAGGCACAGATACGCAGTATTTT. It encodes CASSLSGTDTQYF.

J is TRBJ2-2 and V is TRBV20-1, with 10 positions matching TRBD1. The germline gives CDR1 DFQATT, CDR2 SNEGSKA (reference sequence). The V segment lost 1 base and the J segment 5 bases; nucleotides outside the gene matches: 7. This CDR3 has 16 amino acids. CDR3 nucleotide sequence: TGCAGTGCTAGAGGATCCGGGACAGGGGTAACCGGGGAGCTGTTTTTT. Its protein is CSARGSGTGVTGELFF.

This CDR3 reads CASSPSWRGHYEQYF. The DNA for the CDR3 is TGTGCCAGCAGCCCGTCATGGCGGGGACACTACGAGCAGTACTTC. V is TRBV7-2 and J is TRBJ2-7; D may be TRBD1 or TRBD2 (6 bases each). From germline, CDR1 is SGHTA and CDR2 FQGNSA. V was trimmed by 5 bases and J by 3 bases, leaving 17 bases between them. CDR3 size: 15 residues.